Below, one T cell receptor (beta chain) is given with its context. What it binds is not known. The data are from a study of shared clonotypes between healthy human individuals. Overall study context: A couple of female and a few male donors aged 18 to 49 were enrolled. Notes on the study in general: The rarefaction results pointed to incomplete sorted-subset sequencing despite large depth. Few donors restricted represented genetic and exposure-history diversity.

The data were produced by immunoSEQ multiplex PCR, yet TCRdb's version contains in-frame clones alone and is incomplete. Of millions of clones in the sample, approximately 94% were seen once. Germline CDR1 reads PRHDT; CDR2 reads FYEKMQ (reference sequence). This CDR3 is built from 13 residues. Trimming at V came to 1 base and at J to 6 bases, leaving 3 bases not matched to a gene. Naive CD8 populations comprised CD45RO-negative cells positively selected for CCR7, excluding terminally differentiated effector memory CD45RA+ cells. The sequence derives from a man between 18 and 35 years old in good health. The sequencing input was naive CD8+ T cells sorted from blood. This chain links TRBV13 with TRBJ2-7; 7 bases agree with TRBD2. The CDR3 nucleotides read TGTGCCAGCAGCTTAGAATGGGGGGGCGAGCAGTACTTC. Its translation: CASSLEWGGEQYF.